One sample yielded the 16 T cell receptor beta chains listed below, sequenced in a study of vaccination effects on CD4 cells after COVID-19. Repertoires were generated with immunoSEQ multiplex PCR, while TCRdb's copy carries only in-frame clones and drops some. Of tens of thousands of clones detected, 65% to 80% appear once; the ten largest clones hold roughly 5.4%. Researchers isolated CD4+ T cells once less than twelve days of culture had elapsed. Between March and December 2020, the person had a SARS-CoV-2 infection that PCR confirmed. Two-dose BNT162b2 or mRNA-1273 vaccination was given to participants. No cognate antigen is known for these TCRs. This sample comprised CD4+ T cells from PBMCs cultured without peptide, obtained after COVID-19 vaccination. The receptor source for this set is a human donor who had a prior SARS-CoV-2 infection.

This clone was picked up a small number of times. The chain uses TRBV3-1 (or the pseudogene TRBV3-2) and TRBJ2-7; no reliable D call. Germline values: CDR1 LGHDT, CDR2 YNNKEL (reference sequence). Trimming pared 1 base from V and 2 bases from J, leaving 3 bases between. CDR3 size: 12 residues. The CDR3 DNA follows: TGTGCCAGCAGCCAAGGGACCTACGAGCAGTACTTC. Encoded protein: CASSQGTYEQYF.

This sequence joins TRBV30 and TRBJ1-3, with TRBD1 matching 7 bases. Looked up from germline, CDR1 is GTSNPN and CDR2 is SVGIG (reference sequence). CDR3 size: 16 residues. V was pared by 1 base and J by 0 bases, with 6 bases of the junction left unmatched. The CDR3 bases are TGTGCCTGGAGTGGGGACAGTTTTACCTCTGGAAACACCATATATTTT. This codes for CAWSGDSFTSGNTIYF.

This rearrangement joins TRBV2 to TRBJ1-5; D gene ambiguous. CDR1 is SNHLY and CDR2 is FYNNEI in the germline V gene. The V gene lost 4 bases and the J gene lost 1 base, with 11 bases spanning the gap. There are 15 residues in the CDR3. The CDR3, as DNA: TGTGCCAGCAGTGGAGAGGGATCAAGCAATCAGCCCCAGCATTTT. This gives the protein CASSGEGSSNQPQHF.

This clone was observed a few times. The gene calls are TRBV19 and TRBJ1-2; weak D call: TRBD1 (6 bases). The V end was cut by 8 bases, the J end by 5 bases, with 27 bases between. The CDR3 totals 17 residues. CDR1 is LNHDA and CDR2 is SQIVND in the germline V gene (reference sequence). The CDR3 DNA reads TGTGCCAGTCGCCCATGGGGGGCGACAGACGGGGGTTATGGCTACACCTTC. It encodes CASRPWGATDGGYGYTF.

This rearrangement joins TRBV4-3 to TRBJ2-3; 14 nucleotides line up with TRBD2. The V and J ends lost 5 bases and 3 bases, in that order; junction bases with no gene match: 1. The CDR3 consists of 15 residues. The germline V gene has CDR1 LGHNA and CDR2 YSLEER. CDR3 nucleotide sequence: TGCGCCAGCAGCGGGACTAGCGGGAGTACAGATACGCAGTATTTT. Translation gives CASSGTSGSTDTQYF.

The J gene is TRBJ1-1, the V gene TRBV7-2, with D hard to call. CDR3 length equals 14 residues. CDR1 is SGHTA, CDR2 FQGNSA, per germline. V was shortened by 0 bases and J by 7 bases, with 12 bases between the two germline ends. This CDR3 reads CASSLAAPAGEAFF. The CDR3 DNA sequence: TGTGCCAGCAGCTTAGCTGCGCCGGCGGGTGAAGCTTTCTTT. Full variable domain (missing parts from reference TRBV7-2 and TRBJ1-1): GAGVSQSPSNKVTEKGKDVELRCDPISGHTALYWYRQSLGQGLEFLIYFQGNSAPDKSGLPSDRFSAERTGGSVSTLTIQRTQQEDSAVYLCASSLAAPAGEAFFGQGTRLTVV.

The table lists this clone with a count of one. V usage is TRBV10-3 and J usage is TRBJ1-2; D gene unclear. The CDR3 contains 14 residues. CDR1 is ENHRY, CDR2 SYGVKD, per germline. V lost 3 bases, J lost 4 bases, and 12 bases lay in between. The DNA of the CDR3 is TGTGCCATCAGTGACAGCTGGGCAGGCTATGGCTACACCTTC. This translates into CAISDSWAGYGYTF.

V usage is TRBV5-4 and J usage is TRBJ2-3; TRBD2 aligns across 14 bases. With V trimmed by 4 bases and J by 2 bases, 3 bases remained unmatched. The CDR3 runs to 16 residues. Germline V gene data show CDR1 as SGHNT and CDR2 as YYREEE (reference sequence). Here the CDR3 DNA reads TGTGCCAGCAGCGAGGGACTAGCGGGAGCCACAGATACGCAGTATTTT. This translates into CASSEGLAGATDTQYF.

The gene calls are TRBV2 and TRBJ1-1; perhaps TRBD1 as D (6 bases). From germline, CDR1 is SNHLY and CDR2 FYNNEI. The CDR3 length is 14 residues. The V end was cut by 6 bases, the J end by 1 base, with 12 bases between. The CDR3 DNA is TGTGCCAGCAGCGCGGGACACGAGAACACTGAAGCTTTCTTT. Amino acids: CASSAGHENTEAFF.

The chain employs TRBV4-1 and TRBJ1-1; the D gene is possibly TRBD1 (5 bases). V was clipped by 5 bases and J by 1 base, with 20 bases between them. The germline V gene encodes CDR1 MGHRA and CDR2 YSYEKL. This CDR3 contains 17 residues. CDR3 bases: TGCGCCAGCAGCAAAAAACCCCTTGGCGACAGGAACACTGAAGCTTTCTTT. Protein product: CASSKKPLGDRNTEAFF.

This clone was counted between two and nine times. V is TRBV5-1 and J is TRBJ1-2; no clear D. Trimming left V 4 bases short and J 3 bases short, with 13 bases between. The V gene's germline CDR1 is SGHRS and CDR2 YFSETQ. This CDR3 spans 14 amino acids. The CDR3 spells CASSQMSFDYGYTF. In nucleotides, the CDR3 is TGCGCCAGCAGCCAGATGAGTTTTGACTATGGCTACACCTTC.

V and J are TRBV4-1 and TRBJ2-2; D unclear. In germline, CDR1 is MGHRA, CDR2 YSYEKL. The CDR3 loop spans 15 amino acids. The ends were cut back, 1 base at V and 9 bases at J, with 15 bases in the middle. The CDR3 sequence is CASSQAIGDPRELFF. The CDR3 nucleotides read TGCGCCAGCAGCCAAGCCATCGGTGACCCCAGGGAGCTGTTTTTT.

The chain joins TRBV28 to TRBJ2-5; D is perhaps TRBD1 or TRBD2 (5 bases each). The ends were cut back, 2 bases at V and 4 bases at J, with 11 bases in the middle. The CDR3 is 14 residues long. Germline CDR1 reads MDHEN; CDR2 reads SYDVKM. The CDR3 loop is CASSLRGRGETQYF. For the CDR3, the DNA is TGTGCCAGCAGTTTAAGGGGTCGGGGAGAGACCCAGTACTTC.

This clone was observed once. This sequence joins TRBV6-5 and TRBJ2-7, with TRBD1 matching over 8 bases. The germline V gene encodes CDR1 MNHEY and CDR2 SVGAGI. This CDR3 spans 15 amino acids. The trim removed 7 bases at V and 2 bases at J, leaving 10 bases unmatched. CDR3 DNA sequence: TGTGCCAGCACCTCCGGACAGGGCCAACCCTACGAGCAGTACTTC. It is translated as CASTSGQGQPYEQYF.

This clone was counted only a few times. The V gene is TRBV25-1, the J gene TRBJ1-5; D is uncertain. The CDR3 runs 13 residues. From germline, CDR1 is MGHDK and CDR2 SYGVNS. V gave up 1 base and J gave up 6 bases, with 7 bases separating them. CDR3 loop: CASSEWALQPQHF. CDR3 in DNA: TGTGCCAGCAGTGAATGGGCACTTCAGCCCCAGCATTTT.

The V call is TRBV2, the J call TRBJ1-1; possible D gene TRBD1, 5 bases. Germline V gives CDR1 SNHLY, CDR2 FYNNEI. V lost 4 bases and J lost 1, with 19 bases in between. The CDR3 has 17 residues. The CDR3 loop reads CASSGRSGGTTNTEAFF. The CDR3 bases are TGTGCCAGCAGTGGTCGATCGGGGGGAACGACGAACACTGAAGCTTTCTTT.